These 9 T cell receptor beta chains came from one sample sequenced in a study of blood T cell repertoires in COVID-19. The repertoire was sequenced with immunoSEQ multiplex PCR; TCRdb's copy has only in-frame clones and lacks some. The table lists 65,000 or so clones, more than 75% of them singletons, with around 1.3% in the top ten. Sample: peripheral blood. These receptors were obtained from a man aged 55 to 70 with acute or convalescent COVID-19.

The V gene is TRBV18, the J gene TRBJ1-1; tentatively, D is TRBD1 (5 bases). V was pared by 1 base and J by 3 bases, with 15 bases between. Looked up from germline, CDR1 is KGHSH and CDR2 is LQKENI. The CDR3 has 16 amino acids. In nucleotides, the CDR3 is TGTGCCAGCTCACCACGCGCCCAAACAGGCGACACTGAAGCTTTCTTT. Protein sequence: CASSPRAQTGDTEAFF.

The chain couples TRBV4-2 to TRBJ2-1, with 13 bases fitting TRBD2. Germline V gene sequence: CDR1 LGHNA, CDR2 YNFKEQ. The CDR3 consists of 15 residues. V lost 3 bases, J lost 10 bases, and 6 bases stayed unmatched. In DNA, the CDR3 is TGTGCCAGCAGCCACCCGGGGACTAGCGGGGCAGAGCAGTTCTTC. Amino acid sequence: CASSHPGTSGAEQFF.

The chain carries TRBV7-8 and TRBJ2-3, with 11 bases lining up with TRBD2. Per germline, CDR1 SGHVS and CDR2 FQNEAQ. This CDR3 is built from 16 residues. Trimming took 5 bases from V and 3 from J; bases not matched to a gene: 7. The CDR3 loop reads CASSPLAGGGTDTQYF. The CDR3 DNA follows: TGTGCCAGCAGCCCGCTAGCGGGGGGTGGGACAGATACGCAGTATTTT.

The gene calls are TRBV3-1 (or the pseudogene TRBV3-2) and TRBJ2-1; 10 nucleotides match TRBD2. This CDR3 is built from 18 residues. V lost 1 base and J lost 4; bases outside the gene matches: 10. Germline values: CDR1 LGHDT, CDR2 YNNKEL (reference sequence). CDR3 nucleotide sequence: TGTGCCAGCAGCCAAGGCCCTCGGGCTAGCGGGGGATACAATGAGCAGTTCTTC. Translating gives CASSQGPRASGGYNEQFF.

This sequence joins TRBV10-3 and TRBJ2-7, with 14 bases that match TRBD2. Unmatched junction bases numbered 6, after V lost 3 bases and J lost 2 bases. The CDR3 sequence is 17 residues long. Germline CDR1 reads ENHRY; CDR2 reads SYGVKD. This CDR3 reads CAISDGTSGGRTYEQYF. CDR3 DNA sequence: TGTGCCATCAGTGATGGGACTAGCGGGGGCCGAACCTACGAGCAGTACTTC.

The CDR3 DNA sequence: TGTGCCAGCAGCTTTAGCGGACAGGGGGCAAGGACTGAAGCTTTCTTT. This translates into CASSFSGQGARTEAFF. V and J are TRBV7-9 and TRBJ1-1, with 11 nucleotides matching TRBD1. The junction had 8 bases not matched to a gene; V was cut back by 3 bases and J by 5 bases. This CDR3 contains 16 residues. Looked up from germline, CDR1 is SEHNR and CDR2 is FQNEAQ (reference sequence). Drawing the rest from reference TRBV7-9 and TRBJ1-1, the complete variable domain is DTGVSQNPRHKITKRGQNVTFRCDPISEHNRLYWYRQTLGQGPEFLTYFQNEAQLEKSRLLSDRFSAERPKGSFSTLEIQRTEQGDSAMYLCASSFSGQGARTEAFFGQGTRLTVV.

The rearrangement uses TRBV19 and TRBJ1-1, with D uncertain. The CDR3 loop spans 15 amino acids. Trimming stripped 2 bases from V and 7 bases from J, with 17 bases between. Germline CDR1 is LNHDA and CDR2 is SQIVND (reference sequence). The CDR3 here is CASSINGRSLGEAFF. Here the CDR3 DNA reads TGTGCCAGTAGTATAAACGGCAGATCCCTAGGTGAAGCTTTCTTT.

The rearrangement joins TRBV6-1 to TRBJ1-5; 9 bases match TRBD1. In germline, CDR1 is MNHNS, CDR2 SASEGT. The CDR3 is 17 amino acids. J gave up 4 bases and V 2 bases, and 9 bases lay outside the gene matches. DNA of the CDR3: TGTGCCAGCAGTGAAACTTCGGGGACAGGGAAGAATCAGCCCCAGCATTTT. It translates to CASSETSGTGKNQPQHF.

The chain combines TRBV9 with TRBJ2-1; D uncertain. The V gene lost 0 bases and the J gene lost 6 bases, with 10 bases spanning the gap. The CDR3 is made up of 14 amino acids. Per germline, CDR1 SGDLS and CDR2 YYNGEE. The CDR3 region is CASSVDLRGNEQFF. CDR3 nucleotide sequence: TGTGCCAGCAGCGTAGACTTACGAGGCAATGAGCAGTTCTTC.